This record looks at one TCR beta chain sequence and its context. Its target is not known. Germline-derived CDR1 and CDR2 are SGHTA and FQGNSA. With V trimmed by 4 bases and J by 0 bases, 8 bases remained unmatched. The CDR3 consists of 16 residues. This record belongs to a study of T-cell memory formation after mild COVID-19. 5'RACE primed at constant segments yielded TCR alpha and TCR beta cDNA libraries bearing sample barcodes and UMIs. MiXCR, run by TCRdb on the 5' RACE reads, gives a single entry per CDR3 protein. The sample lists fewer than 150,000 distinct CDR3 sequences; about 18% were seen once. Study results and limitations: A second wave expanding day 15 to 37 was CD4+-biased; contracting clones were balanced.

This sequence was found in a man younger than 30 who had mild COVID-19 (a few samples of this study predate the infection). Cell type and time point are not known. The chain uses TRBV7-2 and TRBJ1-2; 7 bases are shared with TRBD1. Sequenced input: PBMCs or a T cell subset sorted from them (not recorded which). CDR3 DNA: TGTGCCAGCAGCTCTTACCTAGGGGGCCCTAACTATGGCTACACCTTC. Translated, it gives CASSSYLGGPNYGYTF.